These 22 T cell receptor beta chains came from one sample sequenced in a study of blood T cells in healthy people across ages. Primed by a sample-barcoded 5' primer and a J-beta primer mix, a second PCR proceeded for about 7 to 11 cycles. TCRdb fed the 5' RACE reads into MiXCR, producing one record per CDR3 protein. Among about 930,000 distinct CDR3 sequences listed, around 29% were seen once. These sequences were also reported in another study, on T cells of mothers and their children.

Sequencing used blood. Source of these receptors: a woman aged 40 to 49 in good health.

The chain carries TRBV4-3 and TRBJ1-2; D unresolved. CDR3 size: 15 residues. Trimming took 1 base from V and 0 from J, leaving 9 bases between them. Germline V gives CDR1 LGHNA, CDR2 YSLEER. CDR3 coding DNA: TGCGCCAGCAGCCAAGGGACGGTTTCTAACTATGGCTACACCTTC. Translated, it gives CASSQGTVSNYGYTF.

In this sample, this clonotype turned up many times. The rearrangement joins TRBV18 to TRBJ1-2; D ambiguous. Trimming shortened V by 8 bases and J by 2 bases, and 12 bases separated the two germline ends. This CDR3 comprises 13 residues. Germline V lookup: CDR1 KGHSH, CDR2 LQKENI. CDR3 coding DNA: TGTGCCAGCAGTCCCCGAGGGAACTATGGCTACACCTTC. Its translation is CASSPRGNYGYTF.

This clonotype was recorded a few times. This CDR3 reads CASSLGGWRRRSGSYTF. The CDR3 nucleotides are TGTGCCAGCAGCTTAGGGGGTTGGCGGCGCCGGAGTGGTAGCTACACCTTC. The rearrangement joins TRBV7-2 to TRBJ1-2; D is unresolved. Germline V lookup: CDR1 SGHTA, CDR2 FQGNSA. The length of the CDR3 is 17 residues. Trimming removed 1 base from V and 9 bases from J, with 24 bases in between.

On this clonotype itself: One end of the junction does not line up with germline, which may come from a read error. CDR3 region: CSVQDHGPYGQYF. The CDR3, as DNA: TGCAGCGTTCAAGATCACGGACCCTACGGGCAGTACTTC. The genes are TRBV29-1 and TRBJ2-7, with D uncertain. The length of the CDR3 is 13 residues. The V gene's germline CDR1 is SQVTM and CDR2 ANQGSEA.

On this clonotype itself: Given the absence of the conserved phenylalanine or tryptophan at the CDR3 end, a read error is likely. J is TRBJ1-2 and V is TRBV5-6; D unclear. Trimming took off 7 bases at V and 0 bases at J, with 16 bases between the two ends. The germline V gene has CDR1 SGHDT and CDR2 YYEEEE. The CDR3 spans 15 residues. This chain's CDR3 is CASGVGSVANYGYTL. In DNA form, the CDR3 reads TGTGCCAGCGGCGTAGGATCCGTAGCTAACTATGGCTACACCCTC.

The sample holds many counts of this clonotype. The V call is TRBV7-2, the J call TRBJ2-1; TRBD1 aligns across 7 bases. This CDR3 is 17 amino acids long. With V trimmed by 5 bases and J by 1 base, 11 bases remained unmatched. Germline V gene data show CDR1 as SGHTA and CDR2 as FQGNSA. The CDR3 sequence is CASSTRRGRSSYNEQFF. Written as DNA, the CDR3 is TGTGCCAGCAGCACCCGAAGGGGGCGAAGTTCCTACAATGAGCAGTTCTTC.

In regard to this clonotype: A much larger clone differs by one base, so this may be a read error. The chain is built from TRBV25-1 and TRBJ1-6; tentative D call: TRBD1 (5 bases). The germline CDR1 and CDR2 sequences are MGHDK and SYGVNS. V lost 5 bases to trimming and J lost 0 bases, with 11 bases between them. The CDR3 spans 16 residues. The CDR3 here is CASSYQGSSYNSPLHF. The CDR3 coding sequence is TGTGCCAGCAGTTACCAGGGAAGCTCCTATAATTCACCCCTCCACTTT. Using reference TRBV25-1 and TRBJ1-6 for the parts outside the CDR3, the full variable domain is EADIYQTPRYLVIGTGKKITLECSQTMGHDKMYWYQQDPGMELHLIHYSYGVNSTEKGDLSSESTVSRIRTEHFPLTLESARPSHTSQYLCASSYQGSSYNSPLHFGNGTRLTVT.

This clonotype was seen ten or more times. This rearrangement joins TRBV4-1 to TRBJ2-1, with 11 bases that match TRBD2. V lost 3 bases, J lost 10 bases, and 17 bases stayed unmatched. CDR1 is MGHRA, CDR2 YSYEKL, per germline. The CDR3 length is 18 residues. The CDR3 here is CASSHPGGLAGGPMEQFF. The CDR3 DNA follows: TGCGCCAGCAGCCACCCTGGTGGGCTAGCGGGGGGACCAATGGAGCAGTTCTTC.

The gene calls are TRBV5-1 and TRBJ2-5; either TRBD1 or TRBD2 may fit D (5 bases each). The germline V and J ends were trimmed by 3 bases and 4 bases, with 13 bases remaining between them. Germline values: CDR1 SGHRS, CDR2 YFSETQ. This CDR3 region has 14 residues. The CDR3 DNA reads TGCGCCAGCAGCTCCAGGGTCGCGGGAGAGACCCAGTACTTC. Amino acids: CASSSRVAGETQYF.

This clonotype was counted a few times. J is TRBJ1-2 and V is TRBV28, with D possibly TRBD1 on 6 matching bases. Deletions cut 2 bases from V and 7 bases from J, with 23 bases between. Per germline, CDR1 MDHEN and CDR2 SYDVKM. The CDR3 covers 17 residues. CDR3 nucleotides: TGTGCCAGCAGTTTAAGGGGGGGTACAGCGACTCTCACTGGCTACACCTTC. Protein: CASSLRGGTATLTGYTF.

The V gene is TRBV24-1, the J gene TRBJ2-3, with D perhaps given as TRBD1 or TRBD2 (5 bases each). V was trimmed by 0 bases and J by 5 bases, leaving 11 bases between them. Germline V gene lookup returns CDR1 KGHDR and CDR2 SFDVKD. This CDR3 has 15 residues. CDR3 DNA sequence: TGTGCCACCAGTGATTTGCCTCAGGGAGAAGATACGCAGTATTTT. Translated: CATSDLPQGEDTQYF.

In this sample, this clonotype turned up many times. V is TRBV4-1 and J is TRBJ1-2, with 9 bases aligning to TRBD1. CDR3 length: 16 residues. Germline CDR1 and CDR2: MGHRA and YSYEKL. With V trimmed by 1 base and J by 3 bases, 6 bases remained unmatched. DNA for the CDR3: TGCGCCAGCAGCCAAGTCGAGGACAGGGGATACTATGGCTACACCTTC. This encodes CASSQVEDRGYYGYTF.

This clonotype occurred a few times. The chain uses TRBV28 and TRBJ2-1; TRBD1 aligns across 8 bases. Losses at the gene ends were 3 bases for V and 3 bases for J; bases not matched to a gene: 7. Germline V gives CDR1 MDHEN, CDR2 SYDVKM. The CDR3 is made up of 16 amino acids. This CDR3 reads CASSLTGQGRYNEQFF. CDR3 nucleotide sequence: TGTGCCAGCAGTTTGACCGGACAGGGACGCTACAATGAGCAGTTCTTC.

A few counts support this clonotype. V is TRBV7-2 and J is TRBJ1-2; D unresolved. The germline V and J ends were trimmed by 0 bases and 2 bases, with 7 bases remaining between them. CDR1 is SGHTA and CDR2 is FQGNSA in the germline V gene. This CDR3 contains 14 residues. CDR3 residues: CASSLAGMNYGYTF. The CDR3 nucleotides are TGTGCCAGCAGCTTAGCCGGGATGAACTATGGCTACACCTTC.

The chain couples TRBV24-1 to TRBJ2-5, with 8 bases identical to TRBD2. V dropped 6 bases and J dropped 2; count of bases not matched to a gene: 10. The CDR3 has 16 amino acids. Per germline, CDR1 KGHDR and CDR2 SFDVKD. In DNA form, the CDR3 reads TGTGCCACCAGTTTCTACACCGGGGGGGGGCAAGAGACCCAGTACTTC. Encoded protein: CATSFYTGGGQETQYF.

The chain couples TRBV6-2 or TRBV6-3 to TRBJ1-5; no reliable D call. This CDR3 contains 13 residues. V lost 8 bases to trimming and J lost 3 bases, with 11 bases between them. Germline V gene sequence: CDR1 MNHEY, CDR2 SVGEGT. The CDR3 reads CASCWAFNQPQHF. In nucleotides, the CDR3 is TGTGCCAGCTGTTGGGCCTTCAATCAGCCCCAGCATTTT.

This clonotype was seen many times. The V gene is TRBV7-2, the J gene TRBJ2-1; D is undetermined. Germline V lookup: CDR1 SGHTA, CDR2 FQGNSA. Trimming took off 2 bases at V and 0 bases at J, with 11 bases between the two ends. The CDR3 consists of 16 residues. The CDR3 sequence: CASSLFAGSSYNEQFF. CDR3 coding DNA: TGTGCCAGCAGCTTATTTGCTGGAAGCTCCTACAATGAGCAGTTCTTC.

This clonotype turned up a few times. The chain couples TRBV10-3 to TRBJ2-4; 10 bases match TRBD1. V shed 3 bases and J 13 bases; nucleotides not matched to a gene: 15. The CDR3 runs to 16 residues. The germline V gene has CDR1 ENHRY and CDR2 SYGVKD. The CDR3 loop is CAISDLRGQGFDEQYF. CDR3 nucleotide sequence: TGTGCCATCAGTGATCTCCGGGGACAGGGGTTTGATGAGCAGTACTTC.

The chain couples TRBV9 to TRBJ2-5, with 10 bases aligning to TRBD1. The CDR3 covers 16 residues. CDR1 is SGDLS, CDR2 YYNGEE, per germline. J lost 5 bases, V lost 4 bases, and 11 bases had no gene match. The CDR3 sequence: CASSMSGTGVEETQYF. In DNA, the CDR3 is TGTGCCAGCAGCATGTCCGGGACAGGGGTAGAGGAGACCCAGTACTTC.

This clonotype was observed a few times. The V and J genes are TRBV28 and TRBJ2-5; weak D call: TRBD2 (6 bases). The last part of the DNA fits TRBJ2-7 better; the J call may be wrong. The CDR3 sequence is 18 residues long. CDR1 and CDR2 from the germline V gene are MDHEN and SYDVKM. CDR3 sequence reads: CASSLEGQGTHCPYEQYF. The DNA of the CDR3 is TGTGCCAGCAGTTTGGAGGGGCAGGGAACTCACTGCCCCTACGAGCAGTACTTC.

The gene calls are TRBV12-3 or TRBV12-4 and TRBJ1-2; 8 bases match TRBD1. With V trimmed by 4 bases and J by 5 bases, 9 bases remained unmatched. CDR3 size: 15 residues. The CDR3 nucleotides are TGTGCCAGCAGTTCGCCGCGACAGGGGATTTATGGCTACACCTTC. Its translation is CASSSPRQGIYGYTF.

V usage is TRBV3-1 and J usage is TRBJ2-7; tentative D call: TRBD1 (5 bases). The CDR3 sequence is 14 residues long. Trimming took off 3 bases at V and 6 bases at J, with 15 bases between the two ends. Germline CDR1 and CDR2: LGHDT and YNNKEL (reference sequence). CDR3 amino acids: CASSQESLGPEQYF. DNA for the CDR3: TGTGCCAGCAGCCAGGAGAGTTTGGGGCCCGAGCAGTACTTC.